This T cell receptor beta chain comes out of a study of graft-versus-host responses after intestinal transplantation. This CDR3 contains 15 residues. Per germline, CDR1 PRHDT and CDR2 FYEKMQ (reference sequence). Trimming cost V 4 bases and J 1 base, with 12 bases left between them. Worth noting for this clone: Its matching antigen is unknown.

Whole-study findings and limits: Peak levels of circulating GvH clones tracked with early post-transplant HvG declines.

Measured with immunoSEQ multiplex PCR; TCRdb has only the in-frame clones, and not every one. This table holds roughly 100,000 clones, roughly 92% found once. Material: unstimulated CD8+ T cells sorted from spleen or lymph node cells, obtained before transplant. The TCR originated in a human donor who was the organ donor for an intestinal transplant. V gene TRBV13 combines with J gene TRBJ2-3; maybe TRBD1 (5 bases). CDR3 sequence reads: CASSSRVGRTDTQYF. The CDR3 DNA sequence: TGTGCCAGCAGCTCCCGTGTGGGGCGCACAGATACGCAGTATTTT. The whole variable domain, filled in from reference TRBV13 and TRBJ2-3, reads AAGVIQSPRHLIKEKRETATLKCYPIPRHDTVYWYQQGPGQDPQFLISFYEKMQSDKGSIPDRFSAQQFSDYHSELNMSSLELGDSALYFCASSSRVGRTDTQYFGPGTRLTVL.